A selection of T cell receptor beta chains follows, all from one sample in a study of shared clonotypes between healthy human individuals. Sequencing was performed with immunoSEQ multiplex PCR; in TCRdb, only in-frame clones are kept and a portion is missing. The sample holds some 600,000 clones, 90% to 97% seen once. The specimen was naive CD8+ T cells sorted from blood. Receptor source: a woman in her twenties or thirties in good health. CDR3s include the opening cysteine and the closing phenylalanine or tryptophan. The order of the fields is V gene, clone size, D gene, J gene, CDR3 protein, CDR3 DNA. The D gene is left open where the match is weak. Only part of the rows carry a size: once, few, many, or a class if the clone is expanded.

TRBV29-1	-	TRBD2	TRBJ2-1	CSVVPSGYNNEQFF	TGCAGCGTTGTTCCTAGCGGGTATAACAATGAGCAGTTCTTC
TRBV13	once	TRBD1	TRBJ1-2	CASSAAGTGPPPVGYTF	TGTGCCAGCAGCGCCGCCGGGACAGGACCCCCACCGGTGGGCTACACCTTC
TRBV27	-	TRBD2	TRBJ2-7	CASSFATSGREQYF	TGTGCCAGCAGTTTCGCGACTAGCGGGCGCGAGCAGTACTTC
TRBV9	-	TRBD2	TRBJ2-1	CASASGVGNEQFF	TGTGCCAGCGCTAGCGGAGTCGGAAATGAGCAGTTCTTC
TRBV28	-	-	TRBJ1-5	CASTPRQENQPQHF	TGTGCCAGCACCCCTAGACAGGAGAATCAGCCCCAGCATTTT
TRBV11-3	-	-	TRBJ2-7	CASSVGASGYEQYF	TGTGCCAGCAGCGTCGGGGCTTCTGGATACGAGCAGTACTTC
TRBV6-6	-	-	TRBJ2-6	CASSYEGSRANVLTF	TGTGCCAGCAGTTACGAAGGGTCTCGGGCCAACGTCCTGACTTTC
TRBV27	-	-	TRBJ1-2	CASSSRPGGGYTF	TGTGCCAGCAGTTCCCGCCCGGGGGGCGGCTACACCTTC
TRBV28	-	-	TRBJ2-3	CASSLTIDTQYF	TGTGCCAGCAGCTTGACGATAGATACGCAGTATTTT
TRBV6-6	-	TRBD2	TRBJ2-1	CASSFRLAESNNEQFF	TGTGCCAGCAGTTTCCGACTAGCGGAGTCCAACAATGAGCAGTTCTTC
TRBV7-2	-	TRBD1	TRBJ2-7	CASSLALWDRGNEQYF	TGTGCCAGCAGCTTAGCGCTATGGGACAGGGGCAACGAGCAGTACTTC
TRBV29-1	once	TRBD2	TRBJ2-7	CSAGPGLAGWDEQYF	TGCAGCGCCGGGCCGGGACTAGCGGGATGGGACGAGCAGTACTTC
TRBV9	once	TRBD1	TRBJ1-5	CASSRSGQAGQPQHF	TGTGCCAGCAGCCGGAGTGGACAGGCCGGTCAGCCCCAGCATTTT
TRBV6-1	once	-	TRBJ1-1	CASTGLMNTEAFF	TGTGCCAGCACGGGACTGATGAACACTGAAGCTTTCTTT
TRBV7-9	once	TRBD1	TRBJ2-2	CASSLLTGGTGELFF	TGTGCCAGCAGCTTATTAACAGGGGGGACCGGGGAGCTGTTTTTT
TRBV7-9	-	TRBD2	TRBJ2-1	CASSLAGGTGGNEQFF	TGTGCCAGCAGTTTAGCGGGAGGGACGGGTGGCAATGAGCAGTTCTTC
TRBV2	-	-	TRBJ2-7	CASSVSAEIVYEQYF	TGTGCCAGCAGTGTCTCTGCGGAAATTGTCTACGAGCAGTACTTC
TRBV6-5	-	-	TRBJ2-1	CASSYSNGGNEQFF	TGTGCCAGCAGTTACTCGAATGGCGGGAATGAGCAGTTCTTC
TRBV4-2	once	-	TRBJ1-5	CASSQDPPDSHQPQHF	TGTGCCAGCAGCCAAGATCCCCCGGACAGTCATCAGCCCCAGCATTTT
TRBV7-9	once	TRBD2	TRBJ2-7	CASSSQLAGASYEQYF	TGTGCCAGCAGCTCTCAACTAGCGGGGGCATCCTACGAGCAGTACTTC
TRBV5-4	-	-	TRBJ2-1	CASRRLGDEQFF	TGTGCCAGCCGAAGACTAGGCGATGAGCAGTTCTTC
TRBV10-1	-	TRBD2	TRBJ2-7	CASTGVFVETSGSNYEQYF	TGCGCCAGCACAGGGGTTTTCGTTGAAACTAGCGGGAGCAACTACGAGCAGTACTTC
TRBV9	-	-	TRBJ1-1	CASSVVGGDNTEAFF	TGTGCCAGCAGCGTAGTGGGGGGAGATAACACTGAAGCTTTCTTT
TRBV5-5	-	TRBD2	TRBJ2-7	CASSSGLAPYEQYF	TGTGCCAGCAGCAGCGGACTAGCGCCTTACGAGCAGTACTTC
TRBV21-1	once	-	TRBJ1-3	CASSQESTLGNTIYF	TGTGCCAGCAGTCAGGAAAGCACCTTGGGAAACACCATATATTTT
TRBV27	-	TRBD1	TRBJ1-4	CASSLNQGANEKLFF	TGTGCCAGCAGTCTGAATCAGGGGGCAAATGAAAAACTGTTTTTT
TRBV10-3	-	TRBD2	TRBJ2-1	CAISEASGWNEQFF	TGTGCCATCAGTGAGGCTAGCGGGTGGAATGAGCAGTTCTTC
TRBV16	-	-	TRBJ2-7	CASSFGLHEQYF	TGTGCCAGCAGCTTCGGGCTGCACGAGCAGTACTTC
TRBV5-4	-	TRBD1	TRBJ1-2	CASSLETRGPPNYGYTF	TGTGCCAGCAGCTTGGAGACTAGGGGGCCCCCAAACTATGGCTACACCTTC
TRBV10-1	-	-	TRBJ2-1	CASSDSGGRFRNEQFF	TGCGCCAGCAGTGATTCGGGTGGGAGGTTCCGCAATGAGCAGTTCTTC
TRBV7-6	-	TRBD2	TRBJ2-1	CASSPPTSGRAYDEQFF	TGTGCCAGCAGCCCACCTACTAGCGGGAGGGCCTACGATGAGCAGTTCTTC
TRBV27	-	TRBD2	TRBJ2-5	CASKPSGSFGETQYF	TGTGCCAGCAAACCCAGCGGGAGCTTCGGGGAGACCCAGTACTTC